This T cell receptor beta chain derives from a study of blood T cell repertoires in COVID-19. Study-level background: Collection of acute and convalescent COVID-19 samples took place in the United States, Italy and Spain. PBMCs, B-cell-depleted T cells, or T cells provided the cDNA or gDNA that made up the material.

This clone is a singleton in its sample. The V and J ends lost 0 bases and 2 bases respectively, with 9 bases between them. The germline gives CDR1 MGHRA, CDR2 YSYEKL. The CDR3 is 15 amino acids. Authors' analysis steps: Reference gene primer amplification gave nucleated cell count estimates. Generated by immunoSEQ multiplex PCR, the TCRdb table keeps only in-frame clones and is missing some. V and J calls and clone size are given by that table; D and trimming were obtained from the DNA. The sample gives over 100,000 clones, roughly 80% of which show up once; almost 4.5% is in the top ten. This chain joins TRBV4-1 and TRBJ2-3; D possibly corresponds to TRBD2 (5 bases). The receptor was derived from a human donor in a cohort sampled during active or convalescent COVID-19. The sequenced material came from peripheral blood. The CDR3 reads CASSQETRATDTQYF. Written as DNA, the CDR3 is TGCGCCAGCAGCCAAGAAACGAGGGCCACAGATACGCAGTATTTT.